The 31 T cell receptor beta chains in this list originate from one sample, sequenced in a study of cytomegalovirus exposure and HLA in healthy donors. PCR primers comprised 60 Vbeta and 13 Jbeta primers. TCRdb keeps only in-frame clones here, not all; method: immunoSEQ multiplex PCR. The sample carries 75,000 to 90,000 clones, around three fifths recorded once. The sequencing sample was made of PBMCs. These receptor sequences come from a woman in her forties in good health and CMV-seropositive.

In this sample, this clone turned up a few times. The rearrangement uses TRBV28 and TRBJ1-5; D is possibly TRBD1 (6 bases). Germline V CDR1 and CDR2: MDHEN, SYDVKM. This CDR3 is built from 15 residues. V lost 6 bases and J 0 bases, leaving 12 bases between the germline ends. The CDR3 bases are TGTGCCAGCAGCTTACAGGGTAATAGCAATCAGCCCCAGCATTTT. This translates into CASSLQGNSNQPQHF.

This chain joins TRBV19 and TRBJ2-3, with 9 bases aligning to TRBD1. From germline, CDR1 is LNHDA and CDR2 SQIVND (reference sequence). This CDR3 has 16 residues. Trimming removed 4 bases from V and 4 bases from J; junction bases left unmatched: 9. The CDR3 protein is CASSTPDRGGPDTQYF. The CDR3 nucleotides are TGTGCCAGTAGTACACCGGACAGGGGTGGTCCAGATACGCAGTATTTT.

The rearrangement links TRBV9 to TRBJ2-3; D perhaps matches TRBD1 (5 bases). The ends were cut back, 0 bases at V and 1 base at J, with 6 bases in the middle. CDR1 and CDR2 from the germline V gene are SGDLS and YYNGEE. The CDR3 runs 14 residues. The CDR3 region is CASSVETGTDTQYF. CDR3 in DNA: TGTGCCAGCAGCGTAGAGACAGGCACAGATACGCAGTATTTT.

The chain recombines TRBV28 with TRBJ2-5, with 8 nucleotides matching TRBD2. Germline trimming cut 6 bases from V and 5 bases from J; bases unmatched to any gene: 14. The CDR3 has 16 residues. Germline V gene lookup returns CDR1 MDHEN and CDR2 SYDVKM. The CDR3 DNA reads as TGTGCCAGCAGGCCCAGACTAGCGATGAAGCGGGAGACCCAGTACTTC. Translation gives CASRPRLAMKRETQYF. Combining the CDR3 with reference TRBV28 and TRBJ2-5 gives the whole variable domain DVKVTQSSRYLVKRTGEKVFLECVQDMDHENMFWYRQDPGLGLRLIYFSYDVKMKEKGDIPEGYSVSREKKERFSLILESASTNQTSMYLCASRPRLAMKRETQYFGPGTRLLVL.

V usage is TRBV5-1 and J usage is TRBJ2-1; TRBD2 aligns across 14 bases. Germline V gene sequence: CDR1 SGHRS, CDR2 YFSETQ. V trimming: 0 bases; J trimming: 8 bases; junction bases outside the gene matches: 4. This CDR3 region has 16 residues. The CDR3, as DNA: TGCGCCAGCAGCTTGGGACTAGCGGGAGGGCCGGATGAGCAGTTCTTC. Translated: CASSLGLAGGPDEQFF.

This clone turned up a few times. The V call is TRBV10-3, the J call TRBJ1-2, with D possibly TRBD1 on 6 matching bases. CDR3 length: 12 residues. Trimming cost V 10 bases and J 2 bases, with 11 bases left between them. Per the germline V gene, CDR1 is ENHRY and CDR2 is SYGVKD. The DNA for the CDR3 is TGTGCCACACAGGGTACAAACTATGGCTACACCTTC. It is translated as CATQGTNYGYTF.

The V call is TRBV29-1, the J call TRBJ2-3, with 7 bases identical to TRBD2. Per the germline V gene, CDR1 is SQVTM and CDR2 is ANQGSEA. The CDR3 covers 16 residues. J lost 1 base, V lost 4 bases, and 11 bases had no gene match. CDR3 nucleotide sequence: TGCAGCGTTGCCGGCCTAGCGGAAGGCCGCACAGATACGCAGTATTTT. Its protein is CSVAGLAEGRTDTQYF.

In its sample, this clone was seen a few times. V usage is TRBV19 and J usage is TRBJ2-6; D possibly corresponds to TRBD1 (6 bases). The CDR3 totals 16 residues. V dropped 5 bases and J dropped 0 bases, with 11 bases sitting between them. CDR1 is LNHDA, CDR2 SQIVND, per germline (reference sequence). The CDR3 nucleotides read TGTGCCAGTAGTGTCACAGGGCTCTCTGGGGCCAACGTCCTGACTTTC. Its protein product is CASSVTGLSGANVLTF. Full variable domain (remainder filled in from reference TRBV19 and TRBJ2-6): DGGITQSPKYLFRKEGQNVTLSCEQNLNHDAMYWYRQDPGQGLRLIYYSQIVNDFQKGDIAEGYSVSREKKESFPLTVTSAQKNPTAFYLCASSVTGLSGANVLTFGAGSRLTVL.

In this sample, this clone turned up many times. The rearrangement links TRBV19 to TRBJ2-1; 8 bases line up with TRBD2. CDR1 is LNHDA, CDR2 SQIVND, per germline (reference sequence). With V trimmed by 3 bases and J by 8 bases, 3 bases remained unmatched. CDR3 size: 13 residues. The CDR3 nucleotides read TGTGCCAGTAGTATGGGACTAGTGTATGAGCAGTTCTTC. This translates into CASSMGLVYEQFF.

J is TRBJ2-7 and V is TRBV7-9; 10 nucleotides align to TRBD2. The CDR3 runs 15 residues. With 4 bases clipped from V and 3 bases from J, the junction kept 6 bases outside the gene matches. Germline V lookup: CDR1 SEHNR, CDR2 FQNEAQ (reference sequence). In nucleotides, the CDR3 is TGTGCCAGCAGCTCAAGCGGGAGGGCTTTCTACGAGCAGTACTTC. As protein: CASSSSGRAFYEQYF.

This clone is a singleton in its sample. The J gene is TRBJ1-2, the V gene TRBV19, with D tentatively TRBD1 (6 bases). CDR3 length: 14 residues. Deletions cut 3 bases from V and 5 bases from J, with 13 bases between. Germline CDR1 LNHDA, CDR2 SQIVND (reference sequence). The CDR3 coding sequence is TGTGCCAGTAGTATTGGGACAATACATTATGGCTACACCTTC. It yields the protein CASSIGTIHYGYTF.

This rearrangement joins TRBV28 to TRBJ2-7; D is undetermined. Germline V gene sequence: CDR1 MDHEN, CDR2 SYDVKM. This CDR3 spans 15 amino acids. V lost 6 bases and J 3 bases, leaving 18 bases between the germline ends. As DNA, the CDR3 is TGTGCCAGCAGCGGTCGTGGGCGTCAGAACTACGAGCAGTACTTC. It codes for CASSGRGRQNYEQYF.

This clone was counted only a few times. The chain has TRBV5-1 and TRBJ1-1; D remains unclear. The CDR3 covers 13 residues. Trimming removed 0 bases from V and 5 bases from J, with 8 bases in between. Germline CDR1 is SGHRS and CDR2 is YFSETQ. This chain's CDR3 is CASSLDGGTEAFF. CDR3 nucleotide sequence: TGCGCCAGCAGCTTGGACGGAGGGACTGAAGCTTTCTTT.

The chain combines TRBV28 with TRBJ2-2, with 7 positions matching TRBD1. CDR1 is MDHEN, CDR2 SYDVKM, per germline. This CDR3 contains 14 residues. The trim removed 6 bases at V and 3 bases at J, leaving 4 bases unmatched. The CDR3 protein is CASSVGQYTGELFF. The DNA of the CDR3 is TGTGCCAGCAGCGTGGGACAGTACACCGGGGAGCTGTTTTTT.

This chain joins TRBV28 and TRBJ1-2; 8 bases align to TRBD1. V dropped 5 bases and J dropped 5; count of bases not matched to a gene: 10. The CDR3 runs 15 residues. Germline CDR1 MDHEN, CDR2 SYDVKM. CDR3 in DNA: TGTGCCAGCAGTATCCCGGGACAGGTCTTATATGGCTACACCTTC. This codes for CASSIPGQVLYGYTF.

This clone showed up just a few times. The chain uses TRBV19 and TRBJ1-1; weak D call: TRBD1 (6 bases). CDR3 size: 15 residues. CDR1 is LNHDA and CDR2 is SQIVND in the germline V gene (reference sequence). Trimming left V 7 bases short and J 4 bases short, with 19 bases between. The CDR3 DNA follows: TGTGCCAGTACCAAAGGGGGTGGTTGGCGCACTGAAGCTTTCTTT. Translating it yields CASTKGGGWRTEAFF.

This rearrangement joins TRBV14 to TRBJ2-5; D remains ambiguous. The J call is uncertain, as TRBJ2-7 better fits the DNA end. The CDR3 is 12 amino acids. Germline V gives CDR1 SGHDN, CDR2 FVKESK. As DNA, the CDR3 is TGTGCCAGCAGCCAAGATCCCTACGAGCAGTACTTC. Encoded protein: CASSQDPYEQYF.

V usage is TRBV4-1 and J usage is TRBJ2-1; D possibly corresponds to TRBD2 (6 bases). V lost 1 base to trimming and J lost 4 bases, with 11 bases between them. Germline loops: CDR1 MGHRA, CDR2 YSYEKL. The CDR3 spans 15 residues. CDR3 sequence (DNA): TGCGCCAGCAGCCAAGGGGGACTCTCTTACAATGAGCAGTTCTTC. As protein: CASSQGGLSYNEQFF.

CDR3 nucleotide sequence: TGTGCCAGCAGCTTAGACAGGGGGTGGAACACTGAAGCTTTCTTT. Translation gives CASSLDRGWNTEAFF. The V and J genes are TRBV11-2 and TRBJ1-1; TRBD1 aligns across 7 bases. The CDR3 is 15 residues long. The germline gives CDR1 SGHAT, CDR2 FQNNGV. The junction had 2 bases not matched to a gene; V was cut back by 0 bases and J by 1 base.

The V call is TRBV19, the J call TRBJ1-5; 7 nucleotides align to TRBD1. The CDR3 has 15 residues. CDR1 is LNHDA and CDR2 is SQIVND in the germline V gene (reference sequence). Trimming cost V 4 bases and J 1 base; bases outside gene matches: 4. CDR3 sequence: CASSTLQGSNQPQHF. The CDR3 DNA follows: TGTGCCAGTAGTACCCTACAGGGGAGCAATCAGCCCCAGCATTTT.

J is TRBJ2-4 and V is TRBV5-1, with TRBD1 matching over 10 bases. CDR3 length: 15 amino acids. V trimming: 0 bases; J trimming: 7 bases; junction bases outside the gene matches: 4. Germline CDR1 reads SGHRS; CDR2 reads YFSETQ. As DNA, the CDR3 is TGCGCCAGCAGCTTGGGGACAGGGGGAGACAACATTCAGTACTTC. Translation: CASSLGTGGDNIQYF.

About this clone itself: It is unclear where the CDR3 begins or ends on the DNA, so no DNA is shown, and the CDR3 is as TCRdb lists it. The V call is TRBV28, the J call TRBJ2-5; TRBD1 reflects the table's D call only, with no check against the DNA. CDR1 and CDR2 (germline): MDHEN, SYDVKM. The CDR3 length is 15 residues, termini included. The CDR3: CASSWGGGFLETQYF.

This clone was seen just once. CDR3 loop: CAWSFLRTSGAQETQYF. CDR3 in DNA: TGTGCCTGGAGCTTCCTCCGGACTAGCGGGGCCCAAGAGACCCAGTACTTC. This rearrangement joins TRBV30 to TRBJ2-5; 12 nucleotides agree with TRBD2. The CDR3 length is 17 residues. Germline V lookup: CDR1 GTSNPN, CDR2 SVGIG (reference sequence). Losses at the gene ends were 3 bases for V and 1 base for J; bases not matched to a gene: 9.

The chain is built from TRBV13 and TRBJ2-3; TRBD1 is a possible D gene (6 bases). V was shortened by 1 base and J by 2 bases, with 13 bases between the two germline ends. The CDR3 runs to 16 residues. CDR1 is PRHDT and CDR2 is FYEKMQ in the germline V gene (reference sequence). The DNA for the CDR3 is TGTGCCAGCAGCTTAGCAGTTGGACAGAACACAGATACGCAGTATTTT. It yields the protein CASSLAVGQNTDTQYF. The whole variable domain, filled in from reference TRBV13 and TRBJ2-3, reads AAGVIQSPRHLIKEKRETATLKCYPIPRHDTVYWYQQGPGQDPQFLISFYEKMQSDKGSIPDRFSAQQFSDYHSELNMSSLELGDSALYFCASSLAVGQNTDTQYFGPGTRLTVL.

The rearrangement links TRBV4-3 to TRBJ1-5; D remains unclear. Germline V gene data show CDR1 as LGHNA and CDR2 as YSLEER. This CDR3 comprises 14 residues. Trimming pared 3 bases from V and 4 bases from J, leaving 10 bases between. The CDR3 loop is CASSQRSTNQPQHF. The CDR3 coding sequence is TGCGCCAGCAGCCAGCGGAGTACTAATCAGCCCCAGCATTTT.

V usage is TRBV2 and J usage is TRBJ2-7, with unresolved D. This CDR3 region has 11 residues. V lost 6 bases to trimming and J lost 5 bases, with 8 bases between them. Germline V gene lookup returns CDR1 SNHLY and CDR2 FYNNEI. As DNA, the CDR3 is TGTGCCAGCAGGGAACCCGACGAGCAGTACTTC. Its translation is CASREPDEQYF.

This clone has a handful of counts. J is TRBJ2-7 and V is TRBV7-2; no clear D. Germline loops: CDR1 SGHTA, CDR2 FQGNSA. V lost 2 bases, J lost 4 bases, and 6 bases lay in between. The CDR3 is 12 residues long. The CDR3 DNA follows: TGTGCCAGCAGCTTATCGTTTTACGAGCAGTACTTC. Translated: CASSLSFYEQYF.

V usage is TRBV5-4 and J usage is TRBJ2-7; 7 bases agree with TRBD2. The CDR3 covers 16 residues. V gave up 4 bases and J gave up 1 base; unmatched junction bases: 11. In germline, CDR1 is SGHNT, CDR2 YYREEE (reference sequence). CDR3 in DNA: TGTGCCAGCAGCATTGCCGGGGGGAGTGGGTCCTACGAGCAGTACTTC. Encoded protein: CASSIAGGSGSYEQYF.

The V call is TRBV27, the J call TRBJ2-1; 7 bases are a match to TRBD2. The V gene's germline CDR1 is MNHEY and CDR2 SMNVEV (reference sequence). J gave up 14 bases and V 0 bases, and 10 bases lay outside the gene matches. This CDR3 has 14 residues. Here the CDR3 DNA reads TGTGCCAGCAGTTTATCGATAAACGGCGGGAGCAAGTTCTTC. Translating it yields CASSLSINGGSKFF.

There are a few counts of this clone. CDR3 nucleotides: TGTGCCATCAGCCTGACAGGGAACGAGCAGCCCCAGCATTTT. This gives the protein CAISLTGNEQPQHF. The chain employs TRBV10-3 and TRBJ1-5; the match to TRBD1 covers 7 bases. Trimming removed 6 bases from V and 7 bases from J; junction bases left unmatched: 9. The length of the CDR3 is 14 residues. CDR1 is ENHRY, CDR2 SYGVKD, per germline.

The rearrangement uses TRBV18 and TRBJ2-3; TRBD1 might be the D (6 bases). V lost 3 bases and J lost 3, with 13 bases in between. Germline V gives CDR1 KGHSH, CDR2 LQKENI. This CDR3 has 15 amino acids. The CDR3 sequence: CASSPVQGGTDTQYF. For the CDR3, the DNA is TGTGCCAGCTCACCCGTACAGGGCGGGACAGATACGCAGTATTTT.